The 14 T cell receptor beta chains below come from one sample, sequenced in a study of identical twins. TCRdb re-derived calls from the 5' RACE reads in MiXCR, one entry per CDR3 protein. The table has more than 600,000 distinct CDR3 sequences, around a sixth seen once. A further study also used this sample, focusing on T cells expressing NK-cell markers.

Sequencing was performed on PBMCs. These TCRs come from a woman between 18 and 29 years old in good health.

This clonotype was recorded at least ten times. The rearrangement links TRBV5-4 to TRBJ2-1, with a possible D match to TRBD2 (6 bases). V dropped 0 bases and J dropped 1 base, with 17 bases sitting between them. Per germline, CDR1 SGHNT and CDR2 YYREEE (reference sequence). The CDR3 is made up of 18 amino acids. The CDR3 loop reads CASSLAKGSRGSYNEQFF. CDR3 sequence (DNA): TGTGCCAGCAGCTTGGCCAAGGGCTCCCGGGGGTCCTACAATGAGCAGTTCTTC.

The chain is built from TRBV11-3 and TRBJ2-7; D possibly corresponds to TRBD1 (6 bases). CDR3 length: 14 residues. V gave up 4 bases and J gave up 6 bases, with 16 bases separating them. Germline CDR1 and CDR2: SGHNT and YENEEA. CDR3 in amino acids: CASSSSQGSLEQYF. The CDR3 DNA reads TGTGCCAGCAGCTCATCGCAGGGGTCACTCGAGCAGTACTTC.

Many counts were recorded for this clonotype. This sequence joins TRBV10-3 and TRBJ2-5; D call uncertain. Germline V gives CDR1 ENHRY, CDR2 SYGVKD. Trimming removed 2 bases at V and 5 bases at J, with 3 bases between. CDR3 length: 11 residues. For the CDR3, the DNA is TGTGCCATCAGTGAGAAGGAGACCCAGTACTTC. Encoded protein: CAISEKETQYF.

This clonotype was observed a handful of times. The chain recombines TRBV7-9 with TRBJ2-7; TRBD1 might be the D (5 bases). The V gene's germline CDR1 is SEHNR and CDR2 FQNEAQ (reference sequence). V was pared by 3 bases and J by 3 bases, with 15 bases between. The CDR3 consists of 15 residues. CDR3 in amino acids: CASSFLFRADYEQYF. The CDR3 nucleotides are TGTGCCAGCAGCTTTCTTTTCAGGGCGGACTACGAGCAGTACTTC.

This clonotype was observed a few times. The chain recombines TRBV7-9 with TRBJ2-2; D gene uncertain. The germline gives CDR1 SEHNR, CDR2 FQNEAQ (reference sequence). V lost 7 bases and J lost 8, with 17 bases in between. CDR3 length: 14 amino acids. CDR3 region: CASTQIQHRGELFF. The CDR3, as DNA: TGTGCCAGCACCCAAATCCAACATCGTGGGGAGCTGTTTTTT.

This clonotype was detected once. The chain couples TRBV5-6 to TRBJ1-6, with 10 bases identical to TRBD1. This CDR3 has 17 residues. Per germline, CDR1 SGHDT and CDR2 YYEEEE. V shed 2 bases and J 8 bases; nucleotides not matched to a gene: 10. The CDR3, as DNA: TGTGCCAGCAGCTTCCGGGACAGGGGATTCTCAGATTCACCCCTCCACTTT. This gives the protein CASSFRDRGFSDSPLHF.

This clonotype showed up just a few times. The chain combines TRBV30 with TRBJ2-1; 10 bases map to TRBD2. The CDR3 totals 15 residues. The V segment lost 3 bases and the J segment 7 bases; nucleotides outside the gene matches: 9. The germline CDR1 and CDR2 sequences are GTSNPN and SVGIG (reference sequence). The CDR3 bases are TGTGCCTGGAGCGGACTTAGCGGGAGGCGGAATGAGCAGTTCTTC. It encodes CAWSGLSGRRNEQFF.

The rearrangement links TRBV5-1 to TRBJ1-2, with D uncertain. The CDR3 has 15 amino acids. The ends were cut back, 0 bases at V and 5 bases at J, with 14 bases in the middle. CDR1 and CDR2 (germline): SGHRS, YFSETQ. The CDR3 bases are TGCGCCAGCAGCTTGGAGGCAGTCCCTAGTTATGGCTACACCTTC. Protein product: CASSLEAVPSYGYTF.

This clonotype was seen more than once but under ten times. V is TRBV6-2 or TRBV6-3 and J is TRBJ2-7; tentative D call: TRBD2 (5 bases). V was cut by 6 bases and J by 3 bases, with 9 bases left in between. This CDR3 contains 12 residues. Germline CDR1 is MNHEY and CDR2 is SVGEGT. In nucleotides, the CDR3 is TGTGCCAGCAGGGAGGTGCTCTACGAGCAGTACTTC. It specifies CASREVLYEQYF.

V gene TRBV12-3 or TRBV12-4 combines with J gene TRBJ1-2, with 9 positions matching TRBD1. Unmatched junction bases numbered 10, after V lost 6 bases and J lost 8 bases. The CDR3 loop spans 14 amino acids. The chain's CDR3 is CASSPYRQGDGYTF. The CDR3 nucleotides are TGTGCCAGCAGCCCCTACCGACAGGGGGACGGCTACACCTTC.

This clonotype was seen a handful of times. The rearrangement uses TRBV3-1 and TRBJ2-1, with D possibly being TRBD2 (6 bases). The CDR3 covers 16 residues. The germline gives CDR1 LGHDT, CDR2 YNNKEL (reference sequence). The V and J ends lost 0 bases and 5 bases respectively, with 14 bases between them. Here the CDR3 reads CASSQDSGPPNNEQFF. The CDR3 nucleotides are TGTGCCAGCAGCCAAGATAGCGGACCCCCTAACAATGAGCAGTTCTTC.

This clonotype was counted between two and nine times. Written as DNA, the CDR3 is TGTGCCAGCAGCGCCCAGAGTACGCAGTATTTT. Its protein product is CASSAQSTQYF. The chain links TRBV7-9 to TRBJ2-3; no clear D. This CDR3 has 11 residues. The germline V gene encodes CDR1 SEHNR and CDR2 FQNEAQ (reference sequence). V lost 5 bases and J lost 8, with 8 bases in between.

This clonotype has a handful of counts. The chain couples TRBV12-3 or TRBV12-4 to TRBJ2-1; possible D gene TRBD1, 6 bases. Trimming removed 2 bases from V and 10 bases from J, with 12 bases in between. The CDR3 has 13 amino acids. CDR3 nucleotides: TGTGCCAGCAGTTTATTACAGGGAAAGGAGCAGTTCTTC. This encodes CASSLLQGKEQFF.

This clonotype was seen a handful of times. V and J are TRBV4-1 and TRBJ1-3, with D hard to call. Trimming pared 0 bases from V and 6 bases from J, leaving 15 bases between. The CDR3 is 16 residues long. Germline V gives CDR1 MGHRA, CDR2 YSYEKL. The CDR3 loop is CASSQEGIGILNTIYF. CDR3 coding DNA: TGCGCCAGCAGCCAAGAAGGGATAGGGATCTTAAACACCATATATTTT.